The clone carrying this T cell receptor (beta chain) occurred a few times. Its antigen remains unknown. Trimming shortened V by 8 bases and J by 2 bases, and 13 bases separated the two germline ends. Germline V gene sequence: CDR1 SEHNR, CDR2 FQNEAQ (reference sequence). There are 13 residues in the CDR3. The data were obtained in a study of CD8+ T cells in alopecia areata. Whole-study results and caveats: Scalp clonality decreased significantly with tofacitinib, and so did expanded CD8+ clones among the top 100.

Described treatment: oral pan-JAK inhibitor, 5-10 mg twice daily. RNA extraction and reverse transcription yielded cDNA as sequencing template. Libraries were prepared by immunoSEQ multiplex PCR; TCRdb keeps only in-frame clonotypes and omits some of them. The profile shows hundreds of thousands of clones, 35% to 45% of them singletons. This receptor was obtained from a human donor with alopecia areata. Material: CD4+ T cells sorted from blood, obtained at week 34, from a patient treated with tofacitinib. The rearrangement links TRBV7-9 to TRBJ2-7; TRBD2 might be the D (7 bases). The CDR3, as DNA: TGTGCCAGCGGGGGGGCAGGAACCTACGAGCAGTACTTC. It is translated as CASGGAGTYEQYF.